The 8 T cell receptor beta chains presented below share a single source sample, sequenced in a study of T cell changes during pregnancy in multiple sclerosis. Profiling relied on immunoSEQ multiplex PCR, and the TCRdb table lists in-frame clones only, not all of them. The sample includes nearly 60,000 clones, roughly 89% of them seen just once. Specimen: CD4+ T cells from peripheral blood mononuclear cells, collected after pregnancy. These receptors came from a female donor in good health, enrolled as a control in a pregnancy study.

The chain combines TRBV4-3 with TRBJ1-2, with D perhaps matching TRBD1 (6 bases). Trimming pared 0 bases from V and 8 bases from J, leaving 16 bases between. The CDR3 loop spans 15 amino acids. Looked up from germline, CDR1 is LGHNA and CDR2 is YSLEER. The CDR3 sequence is CASSQESGQLGGYTF. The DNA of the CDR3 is TGCGCCAGCAGCCAAGAGTCCGGACAGTTGGGGGGCTACACCTTC.

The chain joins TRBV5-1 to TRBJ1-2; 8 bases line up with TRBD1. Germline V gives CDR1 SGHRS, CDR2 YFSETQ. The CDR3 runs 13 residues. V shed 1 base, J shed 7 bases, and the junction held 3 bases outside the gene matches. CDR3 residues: CASSLTQGGGYTF. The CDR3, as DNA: TGCGCCAGCAGCTTGACACAGGGGGGTGGCTACACCTTC.

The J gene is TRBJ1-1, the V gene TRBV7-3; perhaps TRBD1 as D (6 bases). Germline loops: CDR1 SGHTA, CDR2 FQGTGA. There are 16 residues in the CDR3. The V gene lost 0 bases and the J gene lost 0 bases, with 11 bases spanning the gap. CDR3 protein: CASSLTSGAVNTEAFF. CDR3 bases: TGTGCCAGCAGCTTAACCTCAGGGGCAGTGAACACTGAAGCTTTCTTT.

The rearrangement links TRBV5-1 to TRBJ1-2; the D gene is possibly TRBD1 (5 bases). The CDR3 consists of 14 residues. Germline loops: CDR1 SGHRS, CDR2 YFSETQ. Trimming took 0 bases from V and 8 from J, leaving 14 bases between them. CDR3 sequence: CASSLVGQGGGYTF. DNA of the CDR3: TGCGCCAGCAGCTTGGTCGGCCAGGGAGGCGGCTACACCTTC.

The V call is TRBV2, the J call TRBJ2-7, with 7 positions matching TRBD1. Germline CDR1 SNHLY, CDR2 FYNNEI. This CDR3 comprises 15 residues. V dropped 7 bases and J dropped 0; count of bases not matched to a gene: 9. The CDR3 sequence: CASKTGTESSYEQYF. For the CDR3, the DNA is TGTGCCAGCAAGACCGGGACAGAAAGCTCCTACGAGCAGTACTTC.

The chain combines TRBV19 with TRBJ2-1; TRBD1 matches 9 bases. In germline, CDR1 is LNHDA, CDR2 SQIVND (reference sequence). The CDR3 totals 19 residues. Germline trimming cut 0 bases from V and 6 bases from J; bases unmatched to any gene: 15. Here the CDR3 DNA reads TGTGCCAGTAGTATAGATCCGGGACAGGGAAAAAAACAATTCAATGAGCAGTTCTTC. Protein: CASSIDPGQGKKQFNEQFF. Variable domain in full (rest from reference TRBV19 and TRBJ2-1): DGGITQSPKYLFRKEGQNVTLSCEQNLNHDAMYWYRQDPGQGLRLIYYSQIVNDFQKGDIAEGYSVSREKKESFPLTVTSAQKNPTAFYLCASSIDPGQGKKQFNEQFFGPGTRLTVL.

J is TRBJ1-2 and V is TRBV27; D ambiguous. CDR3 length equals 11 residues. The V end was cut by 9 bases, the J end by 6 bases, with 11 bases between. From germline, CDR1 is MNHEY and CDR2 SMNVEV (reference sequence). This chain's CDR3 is CASGSGDGYTF. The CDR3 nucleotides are TGTGCCAGTGGATCCGGAGATGGCTACACCTTC.

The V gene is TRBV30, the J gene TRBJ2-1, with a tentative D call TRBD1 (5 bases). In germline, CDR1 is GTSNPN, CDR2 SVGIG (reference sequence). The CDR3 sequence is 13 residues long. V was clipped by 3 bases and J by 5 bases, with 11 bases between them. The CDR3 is CAWRRGTHNEQFF. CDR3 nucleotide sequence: TGTGCCTGGAGAAGGGGTACCCACAATGAGCAGTTCTTC.